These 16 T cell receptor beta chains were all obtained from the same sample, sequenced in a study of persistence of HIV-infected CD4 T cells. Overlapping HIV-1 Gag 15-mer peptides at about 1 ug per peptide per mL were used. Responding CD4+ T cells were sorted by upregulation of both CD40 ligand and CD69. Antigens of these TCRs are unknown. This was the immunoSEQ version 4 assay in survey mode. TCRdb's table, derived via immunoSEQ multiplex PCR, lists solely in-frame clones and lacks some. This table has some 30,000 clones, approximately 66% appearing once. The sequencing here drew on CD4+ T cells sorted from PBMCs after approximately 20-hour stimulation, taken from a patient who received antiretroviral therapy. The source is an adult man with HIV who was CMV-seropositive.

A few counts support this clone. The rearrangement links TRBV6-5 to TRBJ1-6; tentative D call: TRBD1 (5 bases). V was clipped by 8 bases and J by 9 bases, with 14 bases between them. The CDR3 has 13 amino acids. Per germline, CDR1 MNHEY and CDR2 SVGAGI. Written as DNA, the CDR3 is TGTGCCAGCGGGGGGGAGCGGTTTTCACCCCTCCACTTT. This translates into CASGGERFSPLHF.

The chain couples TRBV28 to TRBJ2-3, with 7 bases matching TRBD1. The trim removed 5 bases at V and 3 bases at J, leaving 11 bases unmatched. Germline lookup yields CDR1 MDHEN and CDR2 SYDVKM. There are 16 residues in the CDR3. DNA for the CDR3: TGTGCCAGCAGTCTCACCGACAGGGTTGGTACAGATACGCAGTATTTT. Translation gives CASSLTDRVGTDTQYF.

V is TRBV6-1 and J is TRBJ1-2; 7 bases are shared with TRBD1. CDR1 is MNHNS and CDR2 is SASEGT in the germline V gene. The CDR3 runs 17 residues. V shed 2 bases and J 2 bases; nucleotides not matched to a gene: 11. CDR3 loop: CASSETQRGRGNYGYTF. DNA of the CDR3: TGTGCCAGCAGTGAAACCCAAAGGGGCAGGGGGAACTATGGCTACACCTTC.

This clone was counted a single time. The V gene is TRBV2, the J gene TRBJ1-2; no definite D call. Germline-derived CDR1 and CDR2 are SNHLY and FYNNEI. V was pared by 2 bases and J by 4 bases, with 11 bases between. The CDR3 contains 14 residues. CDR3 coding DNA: TGTGCCAGCAGTGAAAGGGCACCTAGCTATGGCTACACCTTC. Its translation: CASSERAPSYGYTF.

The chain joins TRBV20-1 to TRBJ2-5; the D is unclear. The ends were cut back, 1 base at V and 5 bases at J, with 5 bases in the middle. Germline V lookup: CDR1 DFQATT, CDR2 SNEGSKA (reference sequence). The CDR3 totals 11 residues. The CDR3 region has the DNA TGCAGTGCTAGAGTGAGGGAGACCCAGTACTTC. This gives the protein CSARVRETQYF.

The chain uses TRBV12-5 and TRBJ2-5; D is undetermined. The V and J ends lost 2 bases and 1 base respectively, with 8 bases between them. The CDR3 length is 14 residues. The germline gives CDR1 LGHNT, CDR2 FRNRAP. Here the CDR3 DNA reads TGTGCTAGTGGTTTGTCGGGCGGCCAAGAGACCCAGTACTTC. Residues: CASGLSGGQETQYF.

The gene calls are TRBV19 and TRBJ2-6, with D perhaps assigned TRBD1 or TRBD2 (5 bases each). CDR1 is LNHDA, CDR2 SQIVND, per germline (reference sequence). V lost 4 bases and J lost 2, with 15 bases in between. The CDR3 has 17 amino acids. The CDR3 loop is CASSTRGRVTGANVLTF. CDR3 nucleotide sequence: TGTGCCAGTAGTACCCGGGGCAGGGTAACTGGGGCCAACGTCCTGACTTTC.

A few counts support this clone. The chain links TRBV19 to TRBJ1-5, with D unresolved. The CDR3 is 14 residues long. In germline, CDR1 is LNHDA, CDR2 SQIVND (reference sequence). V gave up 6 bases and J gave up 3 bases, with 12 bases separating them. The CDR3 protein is CASRQTSFNQPQHF. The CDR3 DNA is TGTGCCAGTAGACAGACCTCCTTCAATCAGCCCCAGCATTTT. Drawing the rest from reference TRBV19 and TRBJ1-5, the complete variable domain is DGGITQSPKYLFRKEGQNVTLSCEQNLNHDAMYWYRQDPGQGLRLIYYSQIVNDFQKGDIAEGYSVSREKKESFPLTVTSAQKNPTAFYLCASRQTSFNQPQHFGDGTRLSIL.

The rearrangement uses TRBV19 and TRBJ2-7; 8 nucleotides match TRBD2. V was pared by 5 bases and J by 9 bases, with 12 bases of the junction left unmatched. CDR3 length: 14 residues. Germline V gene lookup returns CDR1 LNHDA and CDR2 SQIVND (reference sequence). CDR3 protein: CASSSGGDDTRQYF. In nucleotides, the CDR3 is TGTGCCAGTAGTTCCGGGGGGGACGATACGAGGCAGTACTTC.

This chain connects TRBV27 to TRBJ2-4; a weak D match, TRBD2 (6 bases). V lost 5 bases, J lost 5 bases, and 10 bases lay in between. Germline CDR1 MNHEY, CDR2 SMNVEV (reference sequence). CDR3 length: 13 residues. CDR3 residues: CASSRTTQNIQYF. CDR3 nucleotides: TGTGCCAGCAGTAGGACTACTCAAAACATTCAGTACTTC.

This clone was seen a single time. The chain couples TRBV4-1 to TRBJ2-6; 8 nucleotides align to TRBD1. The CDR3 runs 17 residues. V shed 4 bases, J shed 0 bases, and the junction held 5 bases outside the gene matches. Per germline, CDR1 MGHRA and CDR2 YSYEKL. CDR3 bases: TGCGCCAGCAGCCGGGACAGGACTTTCTCTGGGGCCAACGTCCTGACTTTC. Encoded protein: CASSRDRTFSGANVLTF.

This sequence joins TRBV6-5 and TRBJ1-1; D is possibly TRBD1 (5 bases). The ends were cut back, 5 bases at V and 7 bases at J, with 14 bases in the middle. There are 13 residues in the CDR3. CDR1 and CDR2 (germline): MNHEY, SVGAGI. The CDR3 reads CASSPRRGVEAFF. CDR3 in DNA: TGTGCCAGCAGTCCCCGACGGGGGGTTGAAGCTTTCTTT.

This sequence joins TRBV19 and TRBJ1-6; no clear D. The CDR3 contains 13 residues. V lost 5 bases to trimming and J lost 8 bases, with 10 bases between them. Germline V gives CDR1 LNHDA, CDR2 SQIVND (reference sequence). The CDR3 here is CASSDTPDSPLHF. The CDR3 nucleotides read TGTGCCAGTAGTGACACTCCGGATTCACCCCTCCACTTT.

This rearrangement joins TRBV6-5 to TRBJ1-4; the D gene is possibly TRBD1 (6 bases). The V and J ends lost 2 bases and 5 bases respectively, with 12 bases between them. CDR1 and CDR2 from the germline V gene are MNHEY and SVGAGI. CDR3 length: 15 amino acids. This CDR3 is CASSYQRGQNEKLFF. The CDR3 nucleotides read TGTGCCAGCAGTTACCAGCGGGGGCAAAATGAAAAACTGTTTTTT.

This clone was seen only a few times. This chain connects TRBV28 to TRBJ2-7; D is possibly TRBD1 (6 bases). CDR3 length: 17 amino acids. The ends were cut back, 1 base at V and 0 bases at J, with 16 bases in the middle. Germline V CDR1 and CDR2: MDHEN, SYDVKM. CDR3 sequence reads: CASSLFTGSGGSYEQYF. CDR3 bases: TGTGCCAGCAGTTTATTTACAGGGTCAGGAGGCTCCTACGAGCAGTACTTC.

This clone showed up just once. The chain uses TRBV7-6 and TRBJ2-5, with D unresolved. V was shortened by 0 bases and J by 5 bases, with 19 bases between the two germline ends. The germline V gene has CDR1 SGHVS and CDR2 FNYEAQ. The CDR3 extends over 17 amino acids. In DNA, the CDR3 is TGTGCCAGCAGCTTAGCCCCGGCCGGACCCTACCTGGAGACCCAGTACTTC. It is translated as CASSLAPAGPYLETQYF.